This TCR beta chain came from a study of beta chain features in type 1 diabetes. Overall study results and limits: All four CD4+ subsets from Type 1 diabetes patients carried moderately but significantly shorter TCRB CDR3s.

Reverse transcription of all isolated RNA meant that expressed TCRB transcripts were sequenced. Measured with immunoSEQ multiplex PCR; TCRdb has only the in-frame clones, and not every one. The table shows 130,000 or so clones, with roughly 9.7% occurring only once. This CDR3 spans 16 amino acids. Germline CDR1 and CDR2: SEHNR and FQNEAQ (reference sequence). V lost 4 bases and J lost 1, with 15 bases in between. This clone has a handful of counts. Its antigen is not known. The gene calls are TRBV7-9 and TRBJ2-3; possibly TRBD1 for D (6 bases). The receptor comes from a woman between 40 and 55 years old in good health. The sequenced sample was central memory CD4+ T cells from blood. In DNA, the CDR3 is TGTGCCAGCAGCTCCCTCGGGGCAGGGGGCACAGATACGCAGTATTTT. Its protein is CASSSLGAGGTDTQYF.